Below, 24 T cell receptor beta chains from the same sample are listed, as sequenced in a study of a mutant IDH1 vaccine in newly diagnosed glioma. Here immunoSEQ multiplex PCR was the method, and the copy in TCRdb shows in-frame clones only, minus some. The sample records 58,000 or so clones, around 83% being singletons. Their specific antigens are unknown. This sample's time point: week 47, end of study. Vaccinated patients received 300 ug of mutant IDH1 20-mer peptide per dose, with topical imiquimod. The sample consisted of PBMCs, taken from a glioma patient whose treatment included an IDH1 peptide vaccine. The receptor set was obtained from a woman aged 45 to 65 with glioma.

The genes are TRBV5-4 and TRBJ2-3; D is perhaps TRBD2 (5 bases). V was trimmed by 4 bases and J by 5 bases, leaving 17 bases between them. The V gene's germline CDR1 is SGHNT and CDR2 YYREEE (reference sequence). This CDR3 comprises 15 residues. The CDR3 protein is CASSLGGPPGDTQYF. CDR3 coding DNA: TGTGCCAGCAGCCTAGGAGGTCCACCAGGAGATACGCAGTATTTT.

The chain has TRBV4-1 and TRBJ2-4, with D unresolved. The CDR3 has 15 residues. V was cut by 0 bases and J by 4 bases, with 10 bases left in between. The germline V gene has CDR1 MGHRA and CDR2 YSYEKL. CDR3 nucleotide sequence: TGCGCCAGCAGCCAAGAGTGGCGGATGAAAAACATTCAGTACTTC. It yields the protein CASSQEWRMKNIQYF.

The chain carries TRBV5-4 and TRBJ2-7; D might be TRBD1 (5 bases). V shed 4 bases and J shed 4 bases, with 24 bases lying between them. The germline CDR1 and CDR2 sequences are SGHNT and YYREEE (reference sequence). The CDR3 consists of 17 residues. CDR3 bases: TGTGCCAGCAGCCCCGGACAAGAACGTAGGATACTTTACGAGCAGTACTTC. It yields the protein CASSPGQERRILYEQYF.

This clone was detected once. The V gene is TRBV15, the J gene TRBJ2-5; 14 positions agree with TRBD2. Germline V CDR1 and CDR2: LNHNV, YYDKDF (reference sequence). CDR3 length: 16 amino acids. V gave up 1 base and J gave up 2 bases; unmatched junction bases: 0. CDR3 region: CATSRGTSGGQETQYF. In DNA form, the CDR3 reads TGTGCCACCAGCAGAGGGACTAGCGGGGGGCAAGAGACCCAGTACTTC.

About this clone itself: It is unclear where the CDR3 begins or ends on the DNA, so no DNA is shown, and the CDR3 is as TCRdb lists it. The chain's CDR3 is CASSTSGQVNQPQHF. The rearrangement links TRBV9 to TRBJ1-5; the table's D call TRBD1 went unverified against the DNA. Germline V CDR1 and CDR2: SGDLS, YYNGEE. The CDR3 sequence runs 15 residues, both termini included.

V gene TRBV5-1 combines with J gene TRBJ2-7; D gene ambiguous. The CDR3 length is 16 residues. Per germline, CDR1 SGHRS and CDR2 YFSETQ. V lost 0 bases and J lost 6, with 19 bases in between. The chain's CDR3 is CASSLASPHGVAEQYF. CDR3 in DNA: TGCGCCAGCAGCTTGGCCTCTCCCCATGGTGTGGCCGAGCAGTACTTC.

The chain has TRBV9 and TRBJ2-4, with D perhaps matching TRBD1 (6 bases). V shed 3 bases and J shed 4 bases, with 14 bases lying between them. CDR3 length: 15 residues. Germline V gives CDR1 SGDLS, CDR2 YYNGEE. The CDR3 DNA follows: TGTGCCAGCAGCGCCGCCGGGACACTAAAAAACATTCAGTACTTC. Translation: CASSAAGTLKNIQYF.

The chain employs TRBV7-9 and TRBJ1-3; D gene ambiguous. The CDR3 covers 14 residues. The germline V gene has CDR1 SEHNR and CDR2 FQNEAQ (reference sequence). V was cut by 10 bases and J by 0 bases, with 13 bases left in between. The CDR3 coding sequence is TGTGCCACCTCCCTGACGAGCTCTGGAAACACCATATATTTT. Translating it yields CATSLTSSGNTIYF.

The chain employs TRBV5-6 and TRBJ2-5; D is perhaps TRBD2 (6 bases). This CDR3 has 13 residues. V gave up 5 bases and J gave up 1 base, with 9 bases separating them. The germline CDR1 and CDR2 sequences are SGHDT and YYEEEE. The CDR3 sequence is CASSSGLQETQYF. The CDR3 nucleotides are TGTGCCAGCAGTTCGGGACTCCAAGAGACCCAGTACTTC.

The chain carries TRBV28 and TRBJ1-4, with TRBD1 matching 7 bases. Per the germline V gene, CDR1 is MDHEN and CDR2 is SYDVKM. The CDR3 extends over 15 amino acids. V lost 7 bases to trimming and J lost 0 bases; unmatched junction nucleotides: 5. The CDR3 sequence is CASTGTAATNEKLFF. The CDR3 coding sequence is TGTGCCAGCACCGGGACAGCCGCAACTAATGAAAAACTGTTTTTT.

The rearrangement uses TRBV19 and TRBJ2-7, with a weak D call TRBD1 (5 bases). Between the trimmed V and J ends, which lost 11 bases and 0 bases, there was a span of 17 bases. The CDR3 extends over 14 amino acids. Per germline, CDR1 LNHDA and CDR2 SQIVND (reference sequence). For the CDR3, the DNA is TGTGCCTCCAAGGAAGGGGCGTTCTCCTACGAGCAGTACTTC. The encoded protein is CASKEGAFSYEQYF.

The DNA for the CDR3 is TGTGCCAGCACTTCTCCTCGGGGAGGGTCCTACGAGCAGTACTTC. Protein sequence: CASTSPRGGSYEQYF. The chain joins TRBV27 to TRBJ2-7; 7 bases map to TRBD2. The V gene end was trimmed by 7 bases and the J gene end by 1 base; junction bases not matched to a gene: 10. The CDR3 length is 15 residues. Germline V lookup: CDR1 MNHEY, CDR2 SMNVEV (reference sequence).

This rearrangement joins TRBV5-1 to TRBJ2-5; D perhaps matches TRBD2 (6 bases). Germline values: CDR1 SGHRS, CDR2 YFSETQ. The V gene lost 0 bases and the J gene lost 5 bases, with 8 bases spanning the gap. The CDR3 has 13 residues. The CDR3 region is CASSLVAGETQYF. In DNA, the CDR3 is TGCGCCAGCAGCTTGGTTGCGGGGGAGACCCAGTACTTC.

The chain combines TRBV29-1 with TRBJ2-7; 7 positions agree with TRBD2. There are 16 residues in the CDR3. Germline-derived CDR1 and CDR2 are SQVTM and ANQGSEA. After removal of 1 base from V and 0 bases from J, the junction contained 9 bases not matched to a gene. CDR3 region: CSVEGGGAYNSYEQYF. CDR3 DNA sequence: TGCAGCGTTGAAGGGGGAGGGGCTTACAACTCCTACGAGCAGTACTTC.

The rearrangement joins TRBV19 to TRBJ1-5; 7 bases are a match to TRBD1. V lost 6 bases and J lost 3; bases outside the gene matches: 8. Germline values: CDR1 LNHDA, CDR2 SQIVND (reference sequence). The CDR3 is 15 amino acids. The CDR3 sequence: CASSPGTAPNQPQHF. The CDR3 nucleotides are TGTGCCAGTAGCCCTGGGACAGCTCCCAATCAGCCCCAGCATTTT.

The chain couples TRBV6-5 to TRBJ1-5, with D unclear. V was shortened by 7 bases and J by 6 bases, with 4 bases between the two germline ends. Germline lookup yields CDR1 MNHEY and CDR2 SVGAGI. There are 10 residues in the CDR3. The chain's CDR3 is CASNSQPQHF. The DNA of the CDR3 is TGTGCCAGCAACAGTCAGCCCCAGCATTTT.

The chain recombines TRBV11-3 with TRBJ2-7; 7 nucleotides agree with TRBD1. Trimming cost V 5 bases and J 3 bases; bases outside gene matches: 4. Germline loops: CDR1 SGHNT, CDR2 YENEEA. This CDR3 has 13 residues. The CDR3 loop is CASSPGTDYEQYF. The CDR3 nucleotides read TGTGCCAGCAGCCCAGGGACAGACTACGAGCAGTACTTC. Full variable domain (outside the CDR3, taken from reference TRBV11-3 and TRBJ2-7): EAGVVQSPRYKIIEKKQPVAFWCNPISGHNTLYWYLQNLGQGPELLIRYENEEAVDDSQLPKDRFSAERLKGVDSTLKIQPAELGDSAVYLCASSPGTDYEQYFGPGTRLTVT.

The chain links TRBV29-1 to TRBJ2-5; TRBD2 matches at 8 bases. Germline CDR1 and CDR2: SQVTM and ANQGSEA. J lost 4 bases, V lost 6 bases, and 4 bases had no gene match. There are 12 residues in the CDR3. As DNA, the CDR3 is TGCAGCGTGCGGGGGGCCGGAGAGACCCAGTACTTC. It yields the protein CSVRGAGETQYF.

V usage is TRBV27 and J usage is TRBJ1-5; D not resolved. There are 14 residues in the CDR3. The germline CDR1 and CDR2 sequences are MNHEY and SMNVEV (reference sequence). The V end was cut by 0 bases, the J end by 5 bases, with 8 bases between. CDR3 coding DNA: TGTGCCAGCAGTTTATCAGGGTTTCATCAGCCCCAGCATTTT. As protein: CASSLSGFHQPQHF.

The rearrangement joins TRBV11-2 to TRBJ1-3; D not resolved. Trimming stripped 5 bases from V and 7 bases from J, with 9 bases between. The CDR3 contains 12 residues. Germline loops: CDR1 SGHAT, CDR2 FQNNGV. The CDR3 loop reads CASSQTRNTIYF. The CDR3 coding sequence is TGTGCCAGCAGCCAAACGCGGAACACCATATATTTT.

The chain recombines TRBV6-5 with TRBJ2-2, with 11 bases fitting TRBD1. CDR1 is MNHEY and CDR2 is SVGAGI in the germline V gene. CDR3 length: 15 residues. V lost 7 bases, J lost 7 bases, and 8 bases stayed unmatched. The CDR3 here is CASTSGTGGFGELFF. The DNA for the CDR3 is TGTGCCAGCACGTCCGGGACAGGGGGTTTCGGGGAGCTGTTTTTT.

J is TRBJ1-1 and V is TRBV30, with a weak D call TRBD1 (5 bases). The CDR3 loop spans 16 amino acids. The V gene's germline CDR1 is GTSNPN and CDR2 SVGIG (reference sequence). The ends were cut back, 0 bases at V and 0 bases at J, with 14 bases in the middle. This CDR3 is CAWSVPDSSMNTEAFF. In DNA form, the CDR3 reads TGTGCCTGGAGTGTACCTGACAGTAGTATGAACACTGAAGCTTTCTTT.

Only a few counts were recorded for this clone. The chain has TRBV4-1 and TRBJ1-2, with D perhaps TRBD1 (5 bases). Germline CDR1 is MGHRA and CDR2 is YSYEKL. The germline V and J ends were trimmed by 2 bases and 6 bases, with 10 bases remaining between them. The CDR3 loop spans 13 amino acids. The CDR3 DNA is TGCGCCAGCAGCCAACGGGGGGTGGATGGCTACACCTTC. Amino acid sequence: CASSQRGVDGYTF.

This clone is medium-sized (0.01 to 0.1%) by share. The chain uses TRBV20-1 and TRBJ1-1; TRBD1 might be the D (6 bases). The length of the CDR3 is 11 residues. Germline values: CDR1 DFQATT, CDR2 SNEGSKA (reference sequence). Trimming removed 5 bases from V and 7 bases from J, with 11 bases in between. The CDR3 DNA sequence: TGCAGTGCTCTACGGGGGCTTGAAGCTTTCTTT. It codes for CSALRGLEAFF.